These 23 T cell receptor beta chains share one sample of origin, sequenced in a study of T cell responses to AZD1222 COVID-19 vaccine. Measured with immunoSEQ multiplex PCR; TCRdb has only the in-frame clones, and not every one. The table records 120,000 to 150,000 clones, approximately 90% of them present only once. This specimen consisted of peripheral blood, obtained on day 0 of AZD1222 vaccination. The source is an adult in good health.

The chain employs TRBV5-1 and TRBJ1-2; 9 positions agree with TRBD1. The CDR3 covers 14 residues. Trimming cost V 3 bases and J 6 bases; bases outside gene matches: 6. Germline V CDR1 and CDR2: SGHRS, YFSETQ. CDR3 protein: CASSSGQGLDGYTF. The CDR3 region has the DNA TGCGCCAGCAGCTCCGGACAGGGGTTAGATGGCTACACCTTC. The full variable domain, in which reference TRBV5-1 and TRBJ1-2 provide the parts outside the CDR3, is KAGVTQTPRYLIKTRGQQVTLSCSPISGHRSVSWYQQTPGQGLQFLFEYFSETQRNKGNFPGRFSGRQFSNSRSEMNVSTLELGDSALYLCASSSGQGLDGYTFGSGTRLTVV.

The chain is built from TRBV18 and TRBJ2-7; D is uncertain. V lost 4 bases and J lost 1, with 5 bases in between. CDR1 is KGHSH, CDR2 LQKENI, per germline. The CDR3 length is 12 residues. The CDR3 nucleotides read TGTGCCAGCTCACTCCGATCCTACGAGCAGTACTTC. Translating it yields CASSLRSYEQYF.

The chain couples TRBV5-8 to TRBJ1-1; 7 nucleotides align to TRBD1. With V trimmed by 4 bases and J by 4 bases, 16 bases remained unmatched. The CDR3 runs 17 residues. Germline assignment: CDR1 SGHTS and CDR2 YDEGEE. The CDR3 loop is CASSPPNRGITGTEAFF. The CDR3 nucleotides are TGTGCCAGCAGCCCCCCAAACAGGGGTATCACTGGCACTGAAGCTTTCTTT.

The chain combines TRBV12-3 or TRBV12-4 with TRBJ1-1; possibly TRBD1 for D (5 bases). This CDR3 has 12 amino acids. With 6 bases removed from V and 7 bases from J, the gap between germline ends came to 12 bases. For the CDR3, the DNA is TGTGCCAGCAGAATAGGGGTCAGTGAAGCTTTCTTT. Protein product: CASRIGVSEAFF.

This chain uses TRBV3-1 (or the pseudogene TRBV3-2) with TRBJ2-1, with no clear D. This CDR3 contains 12 residues. V was clipped by 3 bases and J by 6 bases, with 6 bases between them. Germline V CDR1 and CDR2: LGHDT, YNNKEL (reference sequence). CDR3 region: CASSHLFNEQFF. The DNA of the CDR3 is TGTGCCAGCAGCCACCTTTTCAATGAGCAGTTCTTC.

This chain links TRBV4-1 with TRBJ2-7, with D unresolved. The CDR3 has 13 residues. V shed 3 bases and J shed 1 base, with 7 bases lying between them. Per germline, CDR1 MGHRA and CDR2 YSYEKL. The CDR3 sequence is CASSHGPSYEQYF. CDR3 nucleotide sequence: TGCGCCAGCAGCCACGGGCCTTCCTACGAGCAGTACTTC.

The chain has TRBV15 and TRBJ1-2; a possible D gene is TRBD1 (6 bases). CDR3 length: 14 residues. Trimming took off 4 bases at V and 6 bases at J, with 15 bases between the two ends. CDR1 and CDR2 from the germline V gene are LNHNV and YYDKDF (reference sequence). The CDR3 here is CATSMGGRRDGYTF. CDR3 sequence (DNA): TGTGCCACCAGCATGGGGGGGCGACGGGATGGCTACACCTTC.

The chain uses TRBV2 and TRBJ2-1; D possibly corresponds to TRBD2 (6 bases). Per germline, CDR1 SNHLY and CDR2 FYNNEI. CDR3 length: 16 amino acids. Trimming shortened V by 6 bases and J by 2 bases, and 17 bases separated the two germline ends. DNA for the CDR3: TGTGCCAGCAGGGGCGGGGCGCGGGGAACCTACAATGAGCAGTTCTTC. This codes for CASRGGARGTYNEQFF.

The J gene is TRBJ2-3, the V gene TRBV2; possibly TRBD2 for D (6 bases). The CDR3 length is 12 residues. Germline V CDR1 and CDR2: SNHLY, FYNNEI. Trimming removed 4 bases at V and 6 bases at J, with 8 bases between. In DNA, the CDR3 is TGTGCCAGCAGTGCGGGACTGGATACGCAGTATTTT. It is translated as CASSAGLDTQYF.

V is TRBV9 and J is TRBJ2-1; either TRBD1 or TRBD2 may supply D (5 bases each). CDR3 length: 15 residues. The germline V gene has CDR1 SGDLS and CDR2 YYNGEE. With 5 bases removed from V and 0 bases from J, the gap between germline ends came to 12 bases. DNA of the CDR3: TGTGCCAGCAGTGGTCGGGGCGGCTCCTACAATGAGCAGTTCTTC. Encoded protein: CASSGRGGSYNEQFF.

V and J are TRBV19 and TRBJ1-5, with D possibly TRBD1 on 6 matching bases. Trimming shortened V by 6 bases and J by 5 bases, and 14 bases separated the two germline ends. Germline V lookup: CDR1 LNHDA, CDR2 SQIVND (reference sequence). This CDR3 has 14 residues. CDR3 nucleotides: TGTGCCAGTAGGACCTGGGACACCGATCAGCCCCAGCATTTT. This gives the protein CASRTWDTDQPQHF.

Comments on this clone: Within the sample, other DNA sequences also encode this same CDR3. J is TRBJ1-2 and V is TRBV5-4, with D uncertain. V was cut by 1 base and J by 8 bases, with 6 bases left in between. This CDR3 has 11 residues. Germline V lookup: CDR1 SGHNT, CDR2 YYREEE (reference sequence). The CDR3 DNA sequence: TGTGCCAGCAGCTTGCTGGGAGGCTACACCTTC. As protein: CASSLLGGYTF.

V gene TRBV6-5 combines with J gene TRBJ2-7; D gene ambiguous. The V and J ends lost 7 bases and 5 bases respectively, with 21 bases between them. This CDR3 spans 15 amino acids. Germline CDR1 is MNHEY and CDR2 is SVGAGI. DNA of the CDR3: TGTGCCAGCACCCCTGTACCAGGCCGGGTAGACGAGCAGTACTTC. Translating gives CASTPVPGRVDEQYF.

The rearrangement joins TRBV6-4 to TRBJ2-5; D perhaps matches TRBD2 (6 bases). The CDR3 is made up of 13 amino acids. Germline-derived CDR1 and CDR2 are MRHNA and SNTAGT. V was shortened by 3 bases and J by 4 bases, with 9 bases between the two germline ends. For the CDR3, the DNA is TGTGCCAGCAGTGAGCGGGAAGCAGAGACCCAGTACTTC. Translated, it gives CASSEREAETQYF.

The rearrangement joins TRBV6-5 to TRBJ1-1; D unclear. V was shortened by 5 bases and J by 7 bases, with 8 bases between the two germline ends. Germline-derived CDR1 and CDR2 are MNHEY and SVGAGI. The CDR3 is 11 residues long. As DNA, the CDR3 is TGTGCCAGCAGTAGAGGATTTGAAGCTTTCTTT. Translated: CASSRGFEAFF.

V is TRBV27 and J is TRBJ1-3, with D possibly TRBD1 on 5 matching bases. This CDR3 comprises 14 residues. Germline loops: CDR1 MNHEY, CDR2 SMNVEV (reference sequence). The V end lost 6 bases, the J end lost 8 bases, and 17 bases lay between the germline ends. The CDR3 protein is CASRLSGRGDTIYF. The CDR3, as DNA: TGTGCCAGCAGACTCTCCGGACGGGGCGACACCATATATTTT.

The chain uses TRBV5-4 and TRBJ1-2; D is uncertain. Per germline, CDR1 SGHNT and CDR2 YYREEE (reference sequence). The CDR3 contains 11 residues. The V and J ends lost 0 bases and 9 bases respectively, with 6 bases between them. CDR3 DNA: TGTGCCAGCAGCTTGGAAAGTCGCTACACCTTC. It translates to CASSLESRYTF.

In DNA, the CDR3 is TGTGCCAGCAGCTTAGAGGGGTCGGACACTGAAGCTTTCTTT. Its translation: CASSLEGSDTEAFF. The chain joins TRBV7-9 to TRBJ1-1, with D possibly TRBD1 on 5 matching bases. Trimming stripped 1 base from V and 3 bases from J, with 9 bases between. The CDR3 consists of 14 residues. Germline lookup yields CDR1 SEHNR and CDR2 FQNEAQ (reference sequence). The full variable domain, rest sourced from reference TRBV7-9 and TRBJ1-1, is DTGVSQNPRHKITKRGQNVTFRCDPISEHNRLYWYRQTLGQGPEFLTYFQNEAQLEKSRLLSDRFSAERPKGSFSTLEIQRTEQGDSAMYLCASSLEGSDTEAFFGQGTRLTVV.

The chain couples TRBV3-1 (or the pseudogene TRBV3-2) to TRBJ2-3; the match to TRBD2 covers 10 bases. The CDR3 runs to 15 residues. The V segment lost 5 bases and the J segment 1 base; nucleotides outside the gene matches: 3. Germline V CDR1 and CDR2: LGHDT, YNNKEL (reference sequence). In nucleotides, the CDR3 is TGTGCCAGCAGCGAAACTAGCGGGGGCACAGATACGCAGTATTTT. Protein: CASSETSGGTDTQYF.

The genes are TRBV6-1 and TRBJ2-7; 11 bases are shared with TRBD2. Germline CDR1 and CDR2: MNHNS and SASEGT. The CDR3 is 15 residues long. The V segment lost 3 bases and the J segment 1 base; nucleotides outside the gene matches: 2. This chain's CDR3 is CASSEGLAASYEQYF. CDR3 nucleotides: TGTGCCAGCAGTGAGGGACTAGCGGCTTCCTACGAGCAGTACTTC.

This chain joins TRBV24-1 and TRBJ2-1; possible D gene TRBD2, 6 bases. The CDR3 is made up of 16 amino acids. Trimming took 5 bases from V and 6 from J, leaving 19 bases between them. The V gene's germline CDR1 is KGHDR and CDR2 SFDVKD. CDR3: CATSAPGTPTGNEQFF. CDR3 DNA sequence: TGTGCCACCAGTGCCCCCGGGACTCCTACGGGCAATGAGCAGTTCTTC.

This clone has only one observation. V and J are TRBV29-1 and TRBJ2-1; 8 positions agree with TRBD1. The CDR3 runs 16 residues. The germline gives CDR1 SQVTM, CDR2 ANQGSEA. After removal of 1 base from V and 4 bases from J, the junction contained 9 bases not matched to a gene. CDR3 sequence reads: CSVEVGTGLSYNEQFF. CDR3 nucleotides: TGCAGCGTTGAAGTCGGGACAGGTTTATCTTACAATGAGCAGTTCTTC.

The V gene is TRBV7-2, the J gene TRBJ2-1, with D perhaps matching TRBD1 (5 bases). Germline CDR1 is SGHTA and CDR2 is FQGNSA. CDR3 length equals 15 residues. Deletions cut 1 base from V and 3 bases from J, with 10 bases between. This chain's CDR3 is CASSLVIRGYNEQFF. The CDR3 nucleotides are TGTGCCAGCAGCTTAGTTATTAGGGGCTACAATGAGCAGTTCTTC.